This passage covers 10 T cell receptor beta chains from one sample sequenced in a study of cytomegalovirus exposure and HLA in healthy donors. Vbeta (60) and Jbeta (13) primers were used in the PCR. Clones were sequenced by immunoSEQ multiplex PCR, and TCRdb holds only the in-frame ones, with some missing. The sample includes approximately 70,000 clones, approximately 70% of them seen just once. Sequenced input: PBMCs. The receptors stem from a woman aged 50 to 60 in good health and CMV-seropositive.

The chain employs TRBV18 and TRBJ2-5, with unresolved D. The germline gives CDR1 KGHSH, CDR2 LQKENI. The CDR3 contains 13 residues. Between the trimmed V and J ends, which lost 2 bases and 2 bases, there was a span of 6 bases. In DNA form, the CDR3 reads TGTGCCAGCTCACCATCTCTGCAAGAGACCCAGTACTTC. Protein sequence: CASSPSLQETQYF. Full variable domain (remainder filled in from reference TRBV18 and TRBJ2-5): NAGVMQNPRHLVRRRGQEARLRCSPMKGHSHVYWYRQLPEEGLKFMVYLQKENIIDESGMPKERFSAEFPKEGPSILRIQQVVRGDSAAYFCASSPSLQETQYFGPGTRLLVL.

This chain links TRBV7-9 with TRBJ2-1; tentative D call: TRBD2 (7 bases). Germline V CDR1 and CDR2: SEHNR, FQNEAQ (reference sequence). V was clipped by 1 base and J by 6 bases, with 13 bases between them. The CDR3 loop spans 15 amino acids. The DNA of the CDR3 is TGTGCCAGCAGCTTAGTACGGGGGGCCTCCAATGAGCAGTTCTTC. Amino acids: CASSLVRGASNEQFF.

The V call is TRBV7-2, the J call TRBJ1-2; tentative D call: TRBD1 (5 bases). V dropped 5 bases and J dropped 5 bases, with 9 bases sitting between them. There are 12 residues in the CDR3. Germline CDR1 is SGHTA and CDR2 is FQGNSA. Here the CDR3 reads CASSLPGYGYTF. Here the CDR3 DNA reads TGTGCCAGCAGCCTACCAGGGTATGGCTACACCTTC. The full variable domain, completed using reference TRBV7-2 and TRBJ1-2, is GAGVSQSPSNKVTEKGKDVELRCDPISGHTALYWYRQSLGQGLEFLIYFQGNSAPDKSGLPSDRFSAERTGGSVSTLTIQRTQQEDSAVYLCASSLPGYGYTFGSGTRLTVV.

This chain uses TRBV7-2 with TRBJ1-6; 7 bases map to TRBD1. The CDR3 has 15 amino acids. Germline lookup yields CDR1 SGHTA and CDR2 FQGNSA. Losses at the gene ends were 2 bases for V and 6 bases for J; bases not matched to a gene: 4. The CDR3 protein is CASSLIPGGNSPLHF. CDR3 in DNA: TGTGCCAGCAGCTTAATTCCAGGGGGTAATTCACCCCTCCACTTT.

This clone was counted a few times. CDR3 sequence (DNA): TGTGCCAGCAGTTACTCTTCTAGCGGGGGGGATACGCAGTATTTT. It encodes CASSYSSSGGDTQYF. The chain recombines TRBV6-6 with TRBJ2-3; TRBD2 matches at 11 bases. Per the germline V gene, CDR1 is MNHNY and CDR2 is SVGAGI (reference sequence). With V trimmed by 0 bases and J by 6 bases, 2 bases remained unmatched. This CDR3 has 15 amino acids.

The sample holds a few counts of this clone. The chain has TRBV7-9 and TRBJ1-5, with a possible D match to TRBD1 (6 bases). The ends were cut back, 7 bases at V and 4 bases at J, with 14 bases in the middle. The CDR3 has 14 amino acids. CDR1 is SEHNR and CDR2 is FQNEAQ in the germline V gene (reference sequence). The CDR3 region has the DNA TGTGCCAGCACTATAGGGGGGGAAAATCAGCCCCAGCATTTT. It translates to CASTIGGENQPQHF.

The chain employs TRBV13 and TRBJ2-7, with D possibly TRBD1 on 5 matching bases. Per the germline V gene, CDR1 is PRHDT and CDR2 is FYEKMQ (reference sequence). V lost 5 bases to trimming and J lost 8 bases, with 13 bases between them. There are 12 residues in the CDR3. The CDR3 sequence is CASSPGHSKQYF. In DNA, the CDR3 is TGTGCCAGCAGCCCTGGACATAGCAAGCAGTACTTC.

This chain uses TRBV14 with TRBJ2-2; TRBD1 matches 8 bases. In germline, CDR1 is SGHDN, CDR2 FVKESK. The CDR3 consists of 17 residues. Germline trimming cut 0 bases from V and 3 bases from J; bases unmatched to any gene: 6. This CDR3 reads CASSQEWQGAYTGELFF. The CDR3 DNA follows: TGTGCCAGCAGCCAAGAGTGGCAGGGGGCTTACACCGGGGAGCTGTTTTTT. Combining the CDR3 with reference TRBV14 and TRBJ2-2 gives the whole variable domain EAGVTQFPSHSVIEKGQTVTLRCDPISGHDNLYWYRRVMGKEIKFLLHFVKESKQDESGMPNNRFLAERTGGTYSTLKVQPAELEDSGVYFCASSQEWQGAYTGELFFGEGSRLTVL.

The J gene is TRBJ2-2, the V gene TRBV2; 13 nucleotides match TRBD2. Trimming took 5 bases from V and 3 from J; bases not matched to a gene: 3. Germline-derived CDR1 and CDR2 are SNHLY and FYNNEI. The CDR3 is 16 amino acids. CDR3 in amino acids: CASSRLAGGYTGELFF. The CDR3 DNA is TGTGCCAGCAGTCGACTAGCGGGGGGTTACACCGGGGAGCTGTTTTTT.

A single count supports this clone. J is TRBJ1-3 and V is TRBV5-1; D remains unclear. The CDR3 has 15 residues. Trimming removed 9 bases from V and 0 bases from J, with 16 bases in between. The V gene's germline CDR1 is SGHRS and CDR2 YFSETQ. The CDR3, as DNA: TGCGCCACCTCGGAAGAGGGCTACTCTGGAAACACCATATATTTT. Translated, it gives CATSEEGYSGNTIYF.